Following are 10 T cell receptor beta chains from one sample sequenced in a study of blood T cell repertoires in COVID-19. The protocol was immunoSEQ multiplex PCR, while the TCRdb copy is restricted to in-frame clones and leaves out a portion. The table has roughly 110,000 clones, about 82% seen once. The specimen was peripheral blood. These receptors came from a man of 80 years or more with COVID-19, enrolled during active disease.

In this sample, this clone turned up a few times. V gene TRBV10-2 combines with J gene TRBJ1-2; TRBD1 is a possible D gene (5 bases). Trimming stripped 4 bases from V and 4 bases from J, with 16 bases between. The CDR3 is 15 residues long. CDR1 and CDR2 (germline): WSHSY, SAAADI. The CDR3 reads CASSGTSYSVYGYTF. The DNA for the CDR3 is TGCGCCAGCAGTGGGACAAGCTACAGCGTCTATGGCTACACCTTC.

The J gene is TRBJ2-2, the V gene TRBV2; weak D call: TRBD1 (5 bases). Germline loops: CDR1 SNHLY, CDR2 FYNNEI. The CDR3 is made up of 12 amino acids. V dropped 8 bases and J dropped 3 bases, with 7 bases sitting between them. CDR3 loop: CASAGYTGELFF. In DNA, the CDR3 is TGTGCCAGCGCAGGGTACACCGGGGAGCTGTTTTTT.

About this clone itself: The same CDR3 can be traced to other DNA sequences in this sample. For the CDR3, the DNA is TGTGCCAGCAGCCCCCAGGCAGATACGCAGTATTTT. It codes for CASSPQADTQYF. The chain couples TRBV11-2 to TRBJ2-3; D gene ambiguous. Germline values: CDR1 SGHAT, CDR2 FQNNGV. The CDR3 has 12 amino acids. The germline V and J ends were trimmed by 5 bases and 4 bases, with 7 bases remaining between them.

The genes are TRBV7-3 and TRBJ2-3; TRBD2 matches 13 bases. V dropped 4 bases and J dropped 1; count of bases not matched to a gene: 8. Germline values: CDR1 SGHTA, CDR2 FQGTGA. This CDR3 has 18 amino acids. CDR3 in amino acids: CASSSSGTSGTRTDTQYF. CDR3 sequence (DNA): TGTGCCAGCAGCTCATCCGGGACTAGCGGGACTCGCACAGATACGCAGTATTTT. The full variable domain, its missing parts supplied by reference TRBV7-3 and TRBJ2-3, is GAGVSQTPSNKVTEKGKYVELRCDPISGHTALYWYRQSLGQGPEFLIYFQGTGAADDSGLPNDRFFAVRPEGSVSTLKIQRTERGDSAVYLCASSSSGTSGTRTDTQYFGPGTRLTVL.

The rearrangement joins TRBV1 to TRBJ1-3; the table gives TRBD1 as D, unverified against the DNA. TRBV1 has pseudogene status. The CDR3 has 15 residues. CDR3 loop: CTSSQVQGIGNTIYF. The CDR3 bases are TGCACCAGCAGCCAAGTACAGGGGATCGGAAACACCATATATTTT.

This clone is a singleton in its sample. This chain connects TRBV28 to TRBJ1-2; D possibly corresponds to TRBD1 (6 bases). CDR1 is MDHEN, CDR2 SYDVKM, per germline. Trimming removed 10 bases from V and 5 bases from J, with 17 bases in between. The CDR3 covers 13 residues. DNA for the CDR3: TGTGCCATCCATACAGGGTTAGGGTATGGCTACACCTTC. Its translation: CAIHTGLGYGYTF.

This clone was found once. The CDR3 region has the DNA TGCAGCGTCCTGCGGGGAACCACAGATACGCAGTATTTT. Its protein is CSVLRGTTDTQYF. J is TRBJ2-3 and V is TRBV29-1; tentatively, D is TRBD2 (6 bases). Germline V gene lookup returns CDR1 SQVTM and CDR2 ANQGSEA. V lost 6 bases and J 2 bases, leaving 12 bases between the germline ends. The CDR3 covers 13 residues.

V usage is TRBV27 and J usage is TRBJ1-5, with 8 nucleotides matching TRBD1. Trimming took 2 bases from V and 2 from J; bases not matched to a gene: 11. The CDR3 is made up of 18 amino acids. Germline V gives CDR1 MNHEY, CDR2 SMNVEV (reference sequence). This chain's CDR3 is CASSLMKAGGEGNQPQHF. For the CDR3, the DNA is TGTGCCAGCAGTTTAATGAAGGCAGGGGGCGAGGGCAATCAGCCCCAGCATTTT.

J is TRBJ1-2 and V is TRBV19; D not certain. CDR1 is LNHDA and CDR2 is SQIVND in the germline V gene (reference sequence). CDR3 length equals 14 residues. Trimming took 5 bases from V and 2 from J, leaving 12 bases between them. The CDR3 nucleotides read TGTGCCAGTAGTTCAGGAACCATAAACTATGGCTACACCTTC. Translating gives CASSSGTINYGYTF.

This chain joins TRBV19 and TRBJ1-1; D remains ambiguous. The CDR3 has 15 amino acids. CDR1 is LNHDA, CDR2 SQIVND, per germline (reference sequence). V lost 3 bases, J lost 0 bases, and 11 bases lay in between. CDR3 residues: CASSIGGSLNTEAFF. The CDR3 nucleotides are TGTGCCAGTAGTATTGGCGGCAGCTTGAACACTGAAGCTTTCTTT.